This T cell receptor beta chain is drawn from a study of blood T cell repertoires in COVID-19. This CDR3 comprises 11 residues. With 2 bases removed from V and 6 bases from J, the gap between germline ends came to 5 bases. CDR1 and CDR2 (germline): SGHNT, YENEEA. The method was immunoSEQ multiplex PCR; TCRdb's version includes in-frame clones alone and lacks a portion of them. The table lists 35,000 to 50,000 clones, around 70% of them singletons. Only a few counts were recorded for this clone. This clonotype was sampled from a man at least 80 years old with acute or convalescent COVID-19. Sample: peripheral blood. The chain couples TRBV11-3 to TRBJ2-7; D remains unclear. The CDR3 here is CASSLTAEQYF. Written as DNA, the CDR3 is TGTGCCAGCAGCTTAACAGCCGAGCAGTACTTC.